These 22 T cell receptor beta chains originate from one sample sequenced in a study of spatial heterogeneity in lung cancer. Study-level points and caveats: Mutation counts in tumors were tracked by counts of expanded intratumoral alpha and beta TCRs.

Noted time point: sample taken at primary tumor resection. TCRdb independently ran MiXCR on the 5' RACE reads; one entry per CDR3 protein. The data contain about 8,100 distinct CDR3 sequences, under 15% of them singletons. These receptors' antigens are unknown. Sequencing was performed on lung tumor tissue, taken at surgery. These receptor sequences come from a male donor with early-stage non-small cell lung cancer.

This clonotype rates as medium-sized. Found in a library prepared for alpha chains, this beta chain is an off-target read, and its abundance has little meaning. The genes are TRBV11-2 and TRBJ2-2, with a possible D match to TRBD2 (6 bases). Per the germline V gene, CDR1 is SGHAT and CDR2 is FQNNGV. Deletions cut 4 bases from V and 5 bases from J, with 11 bases between. This CDR3 contains 14 residues. CDR3 DNA: TGTGCCAGCAGCTGGCGGGACTTGACCGGGGAGCTGTTTTTT. The encoded protein is CASSWRDLTGELFF.

This clonotype has ten or more counts. This beta chain slipped into a library made for alpha chains as a stray read, so its size is not meaningful. The chain links TRBV6-2 or TRBV6-3 to TRBJ1-4; 9 nucleotides line up with TRBD1. This CDR3 has 15 amino acids. Germline CDR1 MNHEY, CDR2 SVGEGT. Trimming at V came to 5 bases and at J to 8 bases, leaving 9 bases not matched to a gene. CDR3 sequence: CASSNHRGRWEKLFF. In nucleotides, the CDR3 is TGTGCCAGCAGTAATCACAGGGGGCGTTGGGAAAAACTGTTTTTT.

This clonotype is medium-sized in the sample. The library was designed around alpha chains, so this beta chain is a stray read whose abundance carries little weight. The chain carries TRBV27 and TRBJ2-5, with D possibly being TRBD1 or TRBD2 (6 bases each). Trimming cost V 6 bases and J 1 base, with 15 bases left between them. The CDR3 is made up of 15 amino acids. Germline V CDR1 and CDR2: MNHEY, SMNVEV (reference sequence). CDR3 sequence: CASSPNRDFQETQYF. The CDR3 nucleotides are TGTGCCAGCAGCCCTAACAGGGACTTCCAAGAGACCCAGTACTTC.

This clonotype occurred many times. The library was built for alpha chains, so this beta chain is an off-target read and its size means little. CDR3 in DNA: TGTGCCAGCAGTTTAACGGCTGGGGTCGAGCAGTACTTC. It translates to CASSLTAGVEQYF. This chain uses TRBV12-3 or TRBV12-4 with TRBJ2-7; D not resolved. V was pared by 2 bases and J by 6 bases, with 11 bases between. The CDR3 loop spans 13 amino acids.

This clonotype was recorded at least ten times. For a library built for alpha chains, this beta chain is a stray read; little rests on its size. The chain carries TRBV20-1 and TRBJ2-7; a possible D gene is TRBD1 (5 bases). This CDR3 is 13 amino acids long. Germline V CDR1 and CDR2: DFQATT, SNEGSKA (reference sequence). Deletions cut 4 bases from V and 2 bases from J, with 12 bases between. CDR3 loop: CSAKPGFAYEQYF. The DNA for the CDR3 is TGCAGTGCTAAGCCAGGGTTCGCCTACGAGCAGTACTTC.

This clonotype showed up just once. The library was built for alpha chains, so this beta chain is an off-target read and its size means little. V is TRBV10-2 and J is TRBJ2-5; a weak D match, TRBD2 (5 bases). Germline V gene data show CDR1 as WSHSY and CDR2 as SAAADI. The CDR3 spans 15 residues. The V end was cut by 4 bases, the J end by 2 bases, with 14 bases between. As DNA, the CDR3 is TGCGCCAGCAGTGGGGCTAGCAGCACACAAGAGACCCAGTACTTC. It codes for CASSGASSTQETQYF.

Within the sample, this clonotype is medium-sized. This beta chain turned up in a library designed for alpha chains; as an off-target read, its abundance says little. V gene TRBV5-1 combines with J gene TRBJ2-1; no firm D call. CDR3 size: 15 residues. CDR1 SGHRS and CDR2 YFSETQ come from the germline V gene. Trimming took 0 bases from V and 2 from J, leaving 9 bases between them. This chain's CDR3 is CASSLDQDPYNEQFF. The CDR3 nucleotides are TGCGCCAGCAGCTTGGACCAGGATCCCTACAATGAGCAGTTCTTC.

This clonotype has only a few counts. Being off target in a library aimed at alpha chains, this beta chain has a size of little meaning. The CDR3 sequence is CASSLRGPIQETQYF. The CDR3 nucleotides are TGTGCCAGCAGCCTCAGGGGACCTATTCAAGAGACCCAGTACTTC. The V gene is TRBV3-1, the J gene TRBJ2-5, with a possible D match to TRBD1 (6 bases). Per germline, CDR1 LGHDT and CDR2 YNNKEL (reference sequence). The CDR3 is made up of 15 amino acids. V was cut by 4 bases and J by 2 bases, with 14 bases left in between.

This clonotype was seen many times. As an off-target read in a library built for alpha chains, this beta chain has a frequency of little significance. CDR3 sequence (DNA): TGCGCCAGCAGCTCCCTTGGCGGGCCGTACAATGAGCAGTTCTTC. Protein product: CASSSLGGPYNEQFF. The chain recombines TRBV5-1 with TRBJ2-1, with a weak D call TRBD2 (5 bases). CDR3 length equals 15 residues. Per germline, CDR1 SGHRS and CDR2 YFSETQ. The V end lost 3 bases, the J end lost 4 bases, and 14 bases lay between the germline ends.

The sample holds many counts of this clonotype. This beta chain represents an off-target read in a library built for alpha chains; its size is of limited meaning. The V gene is TRBV30, the J gene TRBJ1-4; D is ambiguous. Trimming stripped 4 bases from V and 5 bases from J, with 11 bases between. Per germline, CDR1 GTSNPN and CDR2 SVGIG (reference sequence). This CDR3 has 13 amino acids. The CDR3 region is CAWNRGGNEKLFF. CDR3 nucleotide sequence: TGTGCCTGGAACAGAGGAGGGAATGAAAAACTGTTTTTT.

This clonotype is classed as medium-sized (0.01 to 0.1%). This beta chain is off target for a library built for alpha chains, so its abundance means little. This chain uses TRBV6-6 with TRBJ1-3; 12 bases are a match to TRBD1. V was pared by 5 bases and J by 3 bases, with 8 bases of the junction left unmatched. This CDR3 comprises 17 residues. The V gene's germline CDR1 is MNHNY and CDR2 SVGAGI (reference sequence). The CDR3 bases are TGTGCCAGCAGTCTTATGGGACAGGGGGCAAATGGAAACACCATATATTTT. Encoded protein: CASSLMGQGANGNTIYF.

In its sample, this clonotype ranks as medium-sized. Because this beta chain is a stray read in a library intended to capture alpha chains, its abundance should not be given much weight. This chain uses TRBV4-1 with TRBJ2-2; 14 positions match TRBD2. The CDR3 runs to 18 residues. The V gene end was trimmed by 3 bases and the J gene end by 4 bases; junction bases not matched to a gene: 7. The germline V gene has CDR1 MGHRA and CDR2 YSYEKL. This CDR3 reads CASSHTGLAGGVTGELFF. CDR3 nucleotides: TGCGCCAGCAGCCACACTGGACTAGCGGGAGGAGTCACCGGGGAGCTGTTTTTT.

This clonotype was counted many times. This beta chain turned up in a library designed for alpha chains; as an off-target read, its abundance says little. The rearrangement links TRBV3-1 to TRBJ1-1; D uncertain. The CDR3 is 13 amino acids. Germline V gene lookup returns CDR1 LGHDT and CDR2 YNNKEL (reference sequence). Trimming cost V 3 bases and J 6 bases, with 11 bases left between them. The CDR3 DNA sequence: TGTGCCAGCAGCCATTCGAGGAAGCCTGAAGCTTTCTTT. Its translation is CASSHSRKPEAFF.

This clonotype is medium-sized. Since the library was made to target alpha chains, this beta chain is a stray read and its abundance is not meaningful. This chain connects TRBV7-2 to TRBJ2-1; tentatively, D is TRBD2 (7 bases). The CDR3 length is 16 residues. Germline V gives CDR1 SGHTA, CDR2 FQGNSA. The V and J ends lost 1 base and 1 base respectively, with 11 bases between them. CDR3 sequence: CASSLEGGGSYNEQFF. For the CDR3, the DNA is TGTGCCAGCAGCTTAGAAGGGGGAGGGTCCTACAATGAGCAGTTCTTC.

This clonotype was picked up many times. The library was designed around alpha chains, so this beta chain is a stray read whose abundance carries little weight. CDR3 protein: CASSYSSWGGLSNQPQHF. The CDR3 nucleotides are TGTGCCAGCAGTTACTCGAGTTGGGGGGGTTTAAGCAATCAGCCCCAGCATTTT. The rearrangement joins TRBV6-2 or TRBV6-3 to TRBJ1-5, with D maybe TRBD1 (5 bases). The V and J ends lost 0 bases and 1 base respectively, with 16 bases between them. This CDR3 is 18 amino acids long. The V gene's germline CDR1 is MNHEY and CDR2 SVGEGT.

This clonotype showed up many times. Because this beta chain is a stray read in a library intended to capture alpha chains, its abundance should not be given much weight. This chain uses TRBV18 with TRBJ2-4; possible D gene TRBD1, 6 bases. V lost 2 bases to trimming and J lost 5 bases, with 16 bases between them. The CDR3 consists of 16 residues. Germline CDR1 and CDR2: KGHSH and LQKENI. In DNA form, the CDR3 reads TGTGCCAGCTCACCAGAGGTGGGGACAAGGGAAAACATTCAGTACTTC. It is translated as CASSPEVGTRENIQYF. Based on the CDR3 plus reference TRBV18 and TRBJ2-4, the full variable domain is NAGVMQNPRHLVRRRGQEARLRCSPMKGHSHVYWYRQLPEEGLKFMVYLQKENIIDESGMPKERFSAEFPKEGPSILRIQQVVRGDSAAYFCASSPEVGTRENIQYFGAGTRLSVL.

By share, this clonotype counts as medium-sized. A library prepared for alpha chains yielded this beta chain as an off-target read; its size is of little meaning. The chain uses TRBV6-5 and TRBJ2-3; possible D gene TRBD1, 7 bases. Germline V gene sequence: CDR1 MNHEY, CDR2 SVGAGI. V shed 4 bases and J shed 5 bases, with 10 bases lying between them. The CDR3 is made up of 13 amino acids. The CDR3 DNA reads as TGTGCCAGCAGTTTCCAGGGGGGAGATACGCAGTATTTT. It yields the protein CASSFQGGDTQYF.

Within the sample, this clonotype is medium-sized. This beta chain appears as a stray read in a library generated for alpha chains; its size is not informative. This rearrangement joins TRBV12-3 or TRBV12-4 to TRBJ1-6; 7 bases align to TRBD1. This CDR3 region has 11 residues. Trimming cost V 6 bases and J 16 bases; bases outside gene matches: 6. CDR3 nucleotides: TGTGCCAGCAGCCCAGGGACAGCACTCCACTTT. It encodes CASSPGTALHF.

This clonotype has ten or more counts. Because this beta chain is a stray read in a library intended to capture alpha chains, its abundance should not be given much weight. V is TRBV6-5 and J is TRBJ2-7; D possibly corresponds to TRBD2 (6 bases). CDR3 length: 15 amino acids. The ends were cut back, 3 bases at V and 3 bases at J, with 15 bases in the middle. Germline CDR1 MNHEY, CDR2 SVGAGI. Here the CDR3 reads CASSYSPQGGYEQYF. For the CDR3, the DNA is TGTGCCAGCAGTTATAGTCCCCAGGGAGGCTACGAGCAGTACTTC.

This clonotype was picked up many times. Because the library targeted alpha chains, this beta chain is an off-target read whose size means little. The chain combines TRBV28 with TRBJ1-2; tentative D call: TRBD1 (5 bases). Germline lookup yields CDR1 MDHEN and CDR2 SYDVKM. The CDR3 is made up of 14 amino acids. Trimming shortened V by 4 bases and J by 0 bases, and 9 bases separated the two germline ends. The CDR3 here is CASSWGLSNYGYTF. CDR3 coding DNA: TGTGCCAGCAGTTGGGGGTTATCTAACTATGGCTACACCTTC.

This clonotype has a handful of counts. This beta chain is a stray read from a library made for alpha chains; its abundance is not meaningful. The chain has TRBV5-4 and TRBJ1-1; D gene ambiguous. Trimming removed 2 bases at V and 1 base at J, with 9 bases between. CDR1 is SGHNT and CDR2 is YYREEE in the germline V gene (reference sequence). This CDR3 has 14 residues. DNA of the CDR3: TGTGCCAGCAGCTTAAGTCCGGGGAACACTGAAGCTTTCTTT. The encoded protein is CASSLSPGNTEAFF.

In its sample, this clonotype was seen many times. This beta chain lies outside the target of a library built for alpha chains; its clone size means little. The V call is TRBV4-1, the J call TRBJ2-5, with D tentatively TRBD2 (5 bases). Trimming stripped 0 bases from V and 5 bases from J, with 13 bases between. Looked up from germline, CDR1 is MGHRA and CDR2 is YSYEKL. CDR3 length: 15 amino acids. This CDR3 is CASSQDVGIWETQYF. CDR3 nucleotide sequence: TGCGCCAGCAGCCAAGATGTCGGGATATGGGAGACCCAGTACTTC.